One sample yielded the 25 T cell receptor beta chains listed below, sequenced in a study of regulatory T cells in long-lasting Graves disease. Described time point: newly diagnosed GD, antithyroid drugs for less than 3 months. The TCR library was prepared using RNA isolated from PBMCs. The authors built TCR beta libraries using iRepertoire HTBI primers and Arm-PCR of CDR3 regions. TCRdb redid the calling of the multiplex PCR reads with MiXCR, one entry per CDR3 protein. The table has 620,000 or so distinct CDR3 sequences, about 15% seen once. These same records also appear under a second study, on T cells in Graves' hyperthyroidism and ophthalmopathy.

The starting material was peripheral blood mononuclear cells (PBMCs), obtained at new diagnosis, from a patient treated with antithyroid drugs. These receptors all stem from a woman in her 30s with Graves disease.

This clonotype has at least ten counts. This sequence joins TRBV10-1 and TRBJ1-3; unclear D gene. CDR3 length equals 15 residues. The germline V and J ends were trimmed by 8 bases and 0 bases, with 14 bases remaining between them. The germline CDR1 and CDR2 sequences are WNHNN and SYGVQD (reference sequence). CDR3 nucleotide sequence: TGCGCCAGCTGCTGGTTGGACCGCTCTGGAAACACCATATATTTT. Its protein is CASCWLDRSGNTIYF.

The J gene is TRBJ1-2, the V gene TRBV29-1, with 8 bases lining up with TRBD1. Germline CDR1 reads SQVTM; CDR2 reads ANQGSEA. The CDR3 is 13 residues long. Trimming cost V 7 bases and J 4 bases; bases outside gene matches: 8. The CDR3 region has the DNA TGCAGCGCTTCGGACAGGGTGGCCTATGGCTACACCTTC. Amino acid sequence: CSASDRVAYGYTF.

This chain connects TRBV6-1 to TRBJ2-3, with D uncertain. This CDR3 has 15 residues. Germline assignment: CDR1 MNHNS and CDR2 SASEGT. Deletions cut 7 bases from V and 0 bases from J, with 14 bases between. CDR3 DNA sequence: TGTGCCAGCACCTGGAGAGGAACTAGCACAGATACGCAGTATTTT. It translates to CASTWRGTSTDTQYF.

At least ten counts were recorded for this clonotype. The V gene is TRBV6-1, the J gene TRBJ1-5; the D gene is possibly TRBD1 (6 bases). This CDR3 region has 13 residues. Looked up from germline, CDR1 is MNHNS and CDR2 is SASEGT. V lost 10 bases, J lost 1 base, and 11 bases lay in between. CDR3 loop: CATRQESNQPQHF. CDR3 in DNA: TGTGCCACCCGACAGGAGAGCAATCAGCCCCAGCATTTT.

CDR3 sequence: CASSLAVGTQYF. DNA for the CDR3: TGTGCCAGCAGTCTAGCTGTTGGTACGCAGTATTTT. The chain carries TRBV3-1 and TRBJ2-3, with D tentatively TRBD2 (5 bases). CDR3 size: 12 residues. V lost 6 bases, J lost 8 bases, and 12 bases lay in between. Germline V gives CDR1 LGHDT, CDR2 YNNKEL (reference sequence).

V and J are TRBV3-1 and TRBJ1-2; D may be TRBD1 (6 bases). Germline V gene data show CDR1 as LGHDT and CDR2 as YNNKEL (reference sequence). CDR3 length: 14 residues. The ends were cut back, 4 bases at V and 8 bases at J, with 17 bases in the middle. CDR3 in DNA: TGTGCCAGCAGCCCCGCCGGGGGGCACTGGGGCTACACCTTC. Protein: CASSPAGGHWGYTF.

This clonotype was counted at least ten times. This chain links TRBV28 with TRBJ2-7; possibly TRBD2 for D (7 bases). With 3 bases removed from V and 7 bases from J, the gap between germline ends came to 10 bases. The CDR3 consists of 12 residues. Germline CDR1 and CDR2: MDHEN and SYDVKM. The DNA for the CDR3 is TGTGCCAGCAGTTTGCGGGGGCGGGAGCAGTACTTC. As protein: CASSLRGREQYF.

This chain connects TRBV11-2 to TRBJ2-1; D is perhaps TRBD1 or TRBD2 (5 bases each). In germline, CDR1 is SGHAT, CDR2 FQNNGV. V lost 1 base and J 8 bases, leaving 9 bases between the germline ends. The CDR3 spans 13 residues. The CDR3 sequence: CASSLVPGHEQFF. The DNA for the CDR3 is TGTGCCAGCAGCTTAGTCCCGGGGCATGAGCAGTTCTTC.

This clonotype was observed many times. The chain joins TRBV20-1 to TRBJ2-1; no clear D gene. The CDR3 has 13 residues. Trimming left V 6 bases short and J 8 bases short, with 17 bases between. CDR1 is DFQATT, CDR2 SNEGSKA, per germline (reference sequence). CDR3 sequence: CSAVWTQRDEQFF. The DNA for the CDR3 is TGCAGTGCGGTTTGGACCCAACGAGATGAGCAGTTCTTC.

At least ten counts were recorded for this clonotype. The chain links TRBV13 to TRBJ1-2; 9 bases align to TRBD1. Germline lookup yields CDR1 PRHDT and CDR2 FYEKMQ (reference sequence). CDR3 length equals 17 residues. The V and J ends lost 2 bases and 6 bases, in that order; junction bases with no gene match: 13. CDR3: CASSLRGPGTGIHGYTF. CDR3 sequence (DNA): TGTGCCAGCAGCTTAAGGGGCCCCGGGACAGGGATCCATGGCTACACCTTC.

This clonotype was found a few times. This CDR3 is CAWSVGPGELFF. CDR3 in DNA: TGTGCCTGGAGTGTGGGCCCCGGGGAGCTGTTTTTT. The chain combines TRBV30 with TRBJ2-2; no reliable D call. Trimming took 0 bases from V and 6 from J, leaving 5 bases between them. This CDR3 is 12 amino acids long. Germline-derived CDR1 and CDR2 are GTSNPN and SVGIG (reference sequence).

This clonotype was detected ten times or more. The V call is TRBV7-9, the J call TRBJ1-2; 9 bases are a match to TRBD1. The germline CDR1 and CDR2 sequences are SEHNR and FQNEAQ (reference sequence). Germline trimming cut 3 bases from V and 3 bases from J; bases unmatched to any gene: 5. The CDR3 spans 15 residues. The CDR3 DNA reads as TGTGCCAGCAGCTTCACAGGGGGCGCGGACTATGGCTACACCTTC. Its protein product is CASSFTGGADYGYTF.

Comment on this clonotype: A read error may explain this, as a much larger clone is one base away. This sequence joins TRBV2 and TRBJ1-5; 9 positions match TRBD1. Germline CDR1 and CDR2: SNHLY and FYNNEI. CDR3 length equals 15 residues. Trimming cost V 11 bases and J 5 bases; bases outside gene matches: 13. This CDR3 reads CAGNADRGGDQPQHF. The CDR3 region has the DNA TGTGCCGGCAACGCGGACAGGGGAGGAGATCAGCCCCAGCATTTT.

There are many counts of this clonotype. The rearrangement links TRBV20-1 to TRBJ1-2; TRBD1 matches at 7 bases. Germline CDR1 reads DFQATT; CDR2 reads SNEGSKA (reference sequence). CDR3 length equals 15 residues. Unmatched junction bases numbered 13, after V lost 2 bases and J lost 7 bases. CDR3 protein: CSARIFQGGEGGYTF. CDR3 nucleotides: TGCAGTGCTAGAATCTTTCAAGGGGGCGAGGGTGGCTACACCTTC.

This clonotype was recorded at least ten times. The chain uses TRBV5-1 and TRBJ1-2, with 8 bases fitting TRBD1. The CDR3 runs to 15 residues. J was trimmed by 4 bases and V by 4 bases; bases with no gene match: 9. From germline, CDR1 is SGHRS and CDR2 YFSETQ. For the CDR3, the DNA is TGCGCCAGCAGCATGGGGACAGGAGCTTCCTATGGCTACACCTTC. This codes for CASSMGTGASYGYTF. Using reference TRBV5-1 and TRBJ1-2 for the parts outside the CDR3, the full variable domain is KAGVTQTPRYLIKTRGQQVTLSCSPISGHRSVSWYQQTPGQGLQFLFEYFSETQRNKGNFPGRFSGRQFSNSRSEMNVSTLELGDSALYLCASSMGTGASYGYTFGSGTRLTVV.

This clonotype was found many times. This sequence joins TRBV7-8 and TRBJ2-1, with D possibly being TRBD1 (5 bases). The CDR3 consists of 16 residues. Trimming removed 5 bases at V and 4 bases at J, with 18 bases between. Germline V CDR1 and CDR2: SGHVS, FQNEAQ. CDR3 amino acids: CASSQGLVTDYNEQFF. CDR3 DNA sequence: TGTGCCAGCAGCCAGGGCCTCGTGACAGATTACAATGAGCAGTTCTTC.

In this sample, this clonotype turned up many times. The rearrangement joins TRBV11-2 to TRBJ2-7; 8 bases are a match to TRBD1. Germline assignment: CDR1 SGHAT and CDR2 FQNNGV. The CDR3 extends over 15 amino acids. V lost 5 bases and J lost 0; bases outside the gene matches: 6. The chain's CDR3 is CASSIGTGHSYEQYF. CDR3 bases: TGTGCCAGCAGCATAGGGACAGGCCACTCCTACGAGCAGTACTTC.

In this sample, this clonotype turned up a few times. The CDR3 region is CASTSGLSGQYF. For the CDR3, the DNA is TGTGCCAGCACATCTGGGCTATCGGGGCAGTACTTC. The chain joins TRBV28 to TRBJ2-7; D is unresolved. Looked up from germline, CDR1 is MDHEN and CDR2 is SYDVKM. The V and J ends lost 7 bases and 9 bases respectively, with 16 bases between them. The CDR3 loop spans 12 amino acids.

The chain uses TRBV20-1 and TRBJ2-1, with 15 bases matching TRBD2. The CDR3 spans 16 residues. V dropped 1 base and J dropped 7; count of bases not matched to a gene: 5. The germline gives CDR1 DFQATT, CDR2 SNEGSKA (reference sequence). In DNA form, the CDR3 reads TGCAGTGCTAGAGCTGGGACTAGCGGGAGGATAAATGAGCAGTTCTTC. Translation gives CSARAGTSGRINEQFF.

This clonotype was recorded many times. V and J are TRBV27 and TRBJ1-1, with TRBD1 identical over 8 bases. CDR1 and CDR2 from the germline V gene are MNHEY and SMNVEV (reference sequence). V was pared by 6 bases and J by 4 bases, with 7 bases of the junction left unmatched. The CDR3 sequence is 14 residues long. The CDR3 DNA is TGTGCCAGCAGCCGTCCCGACAGGGGCACTGAAGCTTTCTTT. Protein: CASSRPDRGTEAFF.

The chain uses TRBV29-1 and TRBJ1-5; maybe TRBD1 (5 bases). Trimming left V 7 bases short and J 4 bases short, with 14 bases between. The CDR3 runs to 13 residues. Germline CDR1 is SQVTM and CDR2 is ANQGSEA. CDR3 sequence reads: CSAARDRNQPQHF. The CDR3 DNA sequence: TGCAGCGCCGCTCGAGACAGAAATCAGCCCCAGCATTTT.

There are many counts of this clonotype. One end of the junction is discordant with germline, which a read error may explain. The chain has TRBV2 and TRBJ2-7; TRBD1 agrees at 9 bases. This CDR3 contains 14 residues. Germline V gene data show CDR1 as SNHLY and CDR2 as FYNNEI. The chain's CDR3 is CASREGTGRNEQYF. The CDR3, as DNA: TGTGCCAGCAGGGAAGGGACAGGGCGGAACGAGCAGTACTTC.

This clonotype appeared a few times. The chain links TRBV5-5 to TRBJ2-3; D not resolved. Germline V gene lookup returns CDR1 SGHKS and CDR2 YYEKEE (reference sequence). This CDR3 is 14 amino acids long. The V gene lost 4 bases and the J gene lost 1 base, with 10 bases spanning the gap. This chain's CDR3 is CASSQEWGTDTQYF. CDR3 DNA sequence: TGTGCCAGCAGCCAAGAGTGGGGCACAGATACGCAGTATTTT.

Notes on this clonotype: Just one base apart from a much larger clone, this may be a read error. The chain uses TRBV6-5 and TRBJ2-3; the D gene is possibly TRBD1 (6 bases). Germline values: CDR1 MNHEY, CDR2 SVGAGI. V lost 1 base and J lost 3, with 17 bases in between. The CDR3 spans 17 residues. The CDR3 DNA reads TGTGCCAGCAGTTACTTGATCTACAGGGCAGGGACAGATACGCAGTATTTT. Its protein is CASSYLIYRAGTDTQYF.

The chain recombines TRBV5-1 with TRBJ2-1; D may match TRBD1 or TRBD2 (5 bases each). V lost 2 bases and J 10 bases, leaving 16 bases between the germline ends. There are 14 residues in the CDR3. The germline CDR1 and CDR2 sequences are SGHRS and YFSETQ. CDR3 residues: CASSLRGNQREQFF. The CDR3 DNA sequence: TGCGCCAGCAGCTTACGGGGCAACCAGAGGGAGCAGTTCTTC.